The present T cell receptor (beta chain) was sequenced within a study of blood T cells in healthy people across ages. Study results and caveats: Percentage of naive T cells showed a strong correlation with TCR beta diversity. No conclusive comparison of naive versus antigen-experienced cells was possible with unsorted PBMCs.

With respect to this clonotype: The antigen remains undetermined.

Healthy Caucasians from Russia aged about 6 to 100 served as donors. Alongside a J-beta primer mix, a sample-barcoded 5' primer served in a second PCR lasting 7 to 11 cycles. Every single cDNA molecule received a tag from a template-switch adaptor with 12 random nucleotides. In TCRdb, the 5' RACE reads were re-called with MiXCR into one record per CDR3 protein. Of approximately 1,700,000 distinct CDR3 sequences listed, about 39% are singletons. The receptor was isolated from a human donor in good health. Source material: blood.

This CDR3 is CASSPQALSPNTEAFF. DNA of the CDR3: TGTGCCAGCAGCCCACAGGCCCTTTCACCGAACACTGAAGCTTTCTTT. This sequence joins TRBV3-1 and TRBJ1-1; D might be TRBD1 (5 bases). Germline V lookup: CDR1 LGHDT, CDR2 YNNKEL (reference sequence). Between the trimmed V and J ends, which lost 4 bases and 1 base, there was a span of 16 bases. The CDR3 consists of 16 residues.